These 10 T cell receptor beta chains were all obtained from the same sample, sequenced in a study of cytomegalovirus exposure and HLA in healthy donors. This PCR relied on a set of 60 Vbeta primers and 13 Jbeta primers. Some clones are missing from TCRdb's copy, which holds only in-frame ones; the method was immunoSEQ multiplex PCR. The sample has more than 140,000 clones, roughly 81% seen once. Sequencing was carried out using PBMCs. The source of these receptors is a female donor in good health and CMV-seronegative.

This chain uses TRBV9 with TRBJ2-7; TRBD2 agrees at 7 bases. Germline trimming cut 4 bases from V and 3 bases from J; bases unmatched to any gene: 7. Looked up from germline, CDR1 is SGDLS and CDR2 is YYNGEE. The CDR3 has 14 amino acids. The CDR3 region is CASSPLAAYYEQYF. The CDR3 DNA follows: TGTGCCAGCAGCCCCCTAGCGGCATACTACGAGCAGTACTTC.

The J gene is TRBJ2-3, the V gene TRBV6-1; a weak D match, TRBD1 (6 bases). CDR1 and CDR2 from the germline V gene are MNHNS and SASEGT. V lost 2 bases and J 5 bases, leaving 17 bases between the germline ends. The CDR3 runs 16 residues. CDR3: CASSEWVAEGGDTQYF. As DNA, the CDR3 is TGTGCCAGCAGTGAATGGGTAGCTGAAGGGGGAGATACGCAGTATTTT.

The chain has TRBV15 and TRBJ2-7, with TRBD2 matching 7 bases. V dropped 0 bases and J dropped 4; count of bases not matched to a gene: 3. From germline, CDR1 is LNHNV and CDR2 YYDKDF (reference sequence). The CDR3 sequence is 14 residues long. CDR3 bases: TGTGCCACCAGCAGAGATCGGGGAGGGTACGAGCAGTACTTC. Protein: CATSRDRGGYEQYF.

The chain employs TRBV28 and TRBJ1-1; TRBD1 is a possible D gene (6 bases). The CDR3 length is 13 residues. The germline V gene has CDR1 MDHEN and CDR2 SYDVKM. V gave up 6 bases and J gave up 6 bases, with 14 bases separating them. CDR3 loop: CASRLQGGAEAFF. The CDR3 nucleotides are TGTGCCAGCAGATTACAGGGAGGCGCTGAAGCTTTCTTT. Full variable domain (missing parts from reference TRBV28 and TRBJ1-1): DVKVTQSSRYLVKRTGEKVFLECVQDMDHENMFWYRQDPGLGLRLIYFSYDVKMKEKGDIPEGYSVSREKKERFSLILESASTNQTSMYLCASRLQGGAEAFFGQGTRLTVV.

This chain joins TRBV5-1 and TRBJ2-5; D is perhaps TRBD1 (5 bases). The germline gives CDR1 SGHRS, CDR2 YFSETQ. With 6 bases removed from V and 2 bases from J, the gap between germline ends came to 8 bases. This CDR3 comprises 12 residues. DNA for the CDR3: TGCGCCAGCAAAGCAGGGCAAGAGACCCAGTACTTC. Its protein is CASKAGQETQYF.

The chain has TRBV7-2 and TRBJ2-1; D ambiguous. This CDR3 is built from 14 residues. Germline values: CDR1 SGHTA, CDR2 FQGNSA. Trimming pared 4 bases from V and 2 bases from J, leaving 9 bases between. The CDR3 region has the DNA TGTGCCAGCAGCTCTACGAGGACCTACAATGAGCAGTTCTTC. Translated: CASSSTRTYNEQFF.

V usage is TRBV29-1 and J usage is TRBJ1-2, with D maybe TRBD1 (6 bases). Trimming took 6 bases from V and 0 from J, leaving 17 bases between them. In germline, CDR1 is SQVTM, CDR2 ANQGSEA. The CDR3 runs 15 residues. The CDR3 DNA is TGCAGCGTGGGGGGGCAGGCCAGTTCTAACTATGGCTACACCTTC. Translation: CSVGGQASSNYGYTF.

In this sample, this clone turned up once. The chain employs TRBV10-3 and TRBJ1-3, with 9 bases identical to TRBD1. V lost 6 bases and J lost 4; bases outside the gene matches: 22. This CDR3 is built from 20 residues. Germline lookup yields CDR1 ENHRY and CDR2 SYGVKD. The CDR3 nucleotides read TGTGCCATCAGGACCCCACCCTTGAACCTACAGGGGGCAATCGGAAACACCATATATTTT. This gives the protein CAIRTPPLNLQGAIGNTIYF.

The J gene is TRBJ2-7, the V gene TRBV28, with 8 bases matching TRBD1. J gave up 7 bases and V 4 bases, and 9 bases lay outside the gene matches. Germline V gives CDR1 MDHEN, CDR2 SYDVKM. This CDR3 has 14 amino acids. The CDR3 DNA is TGTGCCAGCAGTTCAGGGGGCGAGCACGGGGAGCAGTACTTC. This gives the protein CASSSGGEHGEQYF.

This chain joins TRBV6-5 and TRBJ1-3; D unclear. CDR3 length equals 15 residues. V was trimmed by 2 bases and J by 4 bases, leaving 12 bases between them. Germline-derived CDR1 and CDR2 are MNHEY and SVGAGI. CDR3 nucleotide sequence: TGTGCCAGCAGTTACCTCGGGGTGGAGGGAAACACCATATATTTT. The encoded protein is CASSYLGVEGNTIYF.